A single sample gave rise to the 2 T cell receptor beta chains below, sequenced in a study of T cell repertoires in cytomegalovirus infection. These TCRs are of unknown antigen specificity. One entry per CDR3 protein results from TCRdb running MiXCR on the reads. Here the sample spans 550,000 to 700,000 distinct CDR3 sequences, about 40% being singletons. Material: cultured PBMCs, obtained from culture after CMV antigen stimulation. The receptors stem from a human donor in good health (CMV status not recorded). Some clones in this sample may be carry-over from other donors' samples.

The sample holds a few counts of this clonotype. The V and J genes are TRBV7-9 and TRBJ1-2; D not certain. The CDR3 loop spans 15 amino acids. Trimming cost V 0 bases and J 2 bases, with 10 bases left between them. Germline CDR1 is SEHNR and CDR2 is FQNEAQ (reference sequence). The CDR3 DNA reads as TGTGCCAGCAGCTTAGCAGGGTCTCCCAACTATGGCTACACCTTC. Protein product: CASSLAGSPNYGYTF.

The chain links TRBV4-3 to TRBJ2-1, with D perhaps matching TRBD2 (5 bases). The CDR3 has 15 residues. Trimming stripped 8 bases from V and 5 bases from J, with 19 bases between. Germline-derived CDR1 and CDR2 are LGHNA and YSLEER. The CDR3 sequence is CASGLAGAPDNEQFF. For the CDR3, the DNA is TGCGCCAGCGGCCTTGCGGGCGCTCCGGACAATGAGCAGTTCTTC.